What follows describes a single T cell receptor (beta chain). This sample was taken from a study of control samples from healthy donors and cancer patients. TCRdb's copy holds only in-frame clones and misses some; the assay was immunoSEQ multiplex PCR. The sample lists around 200,000 clones; roughly nine tenths were seen once. From germline, CDR1 is SEHNR and CDR2 FQNEAQ (reference sequence). The CDR3 contains 15 residues. V gave up 5 bases and J gave up 2 bases; unmatched junction bases: 8. The sequenced sample consisted of blood. V and J are TRBV7-9 and TRBJ1-2; 7 bases are shared with TRBD1. This clonotype originated in a woman aged 25 to 39 in good health. The chain's CDR3 is CASSVPGGKNYGYTF. As DNA, the CDR3 is TGTGCCAGCAGCGTTCCAGGGGGGAAGAACTATGGCTACACCTTC.